This T cell receptor beta chain was recovered during a study of Graves' ophthalmopathy and Graves' hyperthyroidism. Turning to the study itself: The study drew peripheral blood at initial diagnosis, before any treatment. The study's findings and limits: It was with about 71% sensitivity and about 72% specificity that the model predicted ophthalmopathy progression. Most expanded clonotypes in thyroid above 0.001 frequency also showed up in blood.

As the template, RNA transcripts were used to amplify TCR beta CDR3 regions. After a first-round RT-PCR with HTBI primers, a second-round multiplex PCR was run. MiXCR, run by TCRdb on the multiplex PCR reads, gives a single entry per CDR3 protein. The data contain just over 400,000 distinct CDR3 sequences, under 25% of them singletons. The V gene end was trimmed by 1 base and the J gene end by 7 bases; junction bases not matched to a gene: 8. The CDR3 covers 14 residues. The germline V gene encodes CDR1 SQVTM and CDR2 ANQGSEA. This clonotype has more than one count but fewer than ten. Its antigen is unidentified. PBMCs were density-gradient isolated from approximately 10 ml fresh blood.

Sequencing was performed on peripheral blood. The chain combines TRBV29-1 with TRBJ1-2; TRBD1 aligns across 8 bases. The TCR sequence derives from a woman aged 18-29 years with stable Graves' hyperthyroidism. CDR3 region: CSVEVFQGAAGYTF. The CDR3 DNA follows: TGCAGCGTTGAAGTCTTCCAGGGGGCAGCTGGCTACACCTTC.